A single sample gave rise to the 6 T cell receptor beta chains below, sequenced in a study of cytomegalovirus exposure and HLA in healthy donors. PCR was performed using 60 Vbeta and 13 Jbeta primers. Produced via immunoSEQ multiplex PCR; TCRdb's table is partial and in-frame only. The sample shows around 140,000 clones, around 80% of them seen only once. The material sequenced was PBMCs. Every receptor here comes from a woman aged 18-30 years in good health and CMV-seronegative.

The V call is TRBV6-5, the J call TRBJ2-7; 10 bases are shared with TRBD2. V shed 2 bases, J shed 6 bases, and the junction held 10 bases outside the gene matches. CDR1 MNHEY and CDR2 SVGAGI come from the germline V gene. The CDR3 loop spans 16 amino acids. Written as DNA, the CDR3 is TGTGCCAGCAGTTACCAAGGACTAGCGGCTACCGCCGAGCAGTACTTC. Translating gives CASSYQGLAATAEQYF.

This chain links TRBV6-1 with TRBJ1-1; TRBD1 agrees at 7 bases. This CDR3 region has 12 residues. Germline-derived CDR1 and CDR2 are MNHNS and SASEGT. Trimming at V came to 1 base and at J to 11 bases, leaving 4 bases not matched to a gene. The CDR3 DNA is TGTGCCAGCAGTGAAGGACAGGGTAGTGCTTTCTTT. It specifies CASSEGQGSAFF.

This sequence joins TRBV10-3 and TRBJ2-7, with 12 bases aligning to TRBD2. Germline lookup yields CDR1 ENHRY and CDR2 SYGVKD. This CDR3 is built from 16 residues. Unmatched junction bases numbered 2, after V lost 0 bases and J lost 2 bases. This CDR3 is CAISESTSGRAYEQYF. CDR3 coding DNA: TGTGCCATCAGTGAGTCGACTAGCGGGAGAGCCTACGAGCAGTACTTC.

This chain uses TRBV6-6 with TRBJ2-1; 10 bases agree with TRBD1. Germline assignment: CDR1 MNHNY and CDR2 SVGAGI (reference sequence). The junction had 9 bases not matched to a gene; V was cut back by 7 bases and J by 6 bases. This CDR3 is built from 15 residues. CDR3 DNA: TGTGCCAGCACCAGCACCGGGACAGGGGTCAATGAGCAGTTCTTC. Translated, it gives CASTSTGTGVNEQFF.

The V call is TRBV4-1, the J call TRBJ1-4; D unresolved. The V gene's germline CDR1 is MGHRA and CDR2 YSYEKL. Trimming shortened V by 3 bases and J by 4 bases, and 9 bases separated the two germline ends. This CDR3 comprises 14 residues. In DNA form, the CDR3 reads TGCGCCAGCAGCCAGGTGGGAGATAATGAAAAACTGTTTTTT. Translated: CASSQVGDNEKLFF.

The chain joins TRBV29-1 to TRBJ1-3; D not certain. V gave up 4 bases and J gave up 3 bases, with 4 bases separating them. Germline V gives CDR1 SQVTM, CDR2 ANQGSEA. The length of the CDR3 is 11 residues. CDR3 loop: CSVANGNTIYF. The DNA for the CDR3 is TGCAGCGTTGCTAATGGAAACACCATATATTTT.